This T cell receptor beta chain appears in the sequencing data of a study of CD8 T cells in ankylosing spondylitis. Worth noting for this clonotype: Antigen specificity is unknown.

The study, taken as a whole, reports: Roughly eight highly homologous variants made up a TCR beta motif that seemed to typify ankylosing spondylitis blood.

One entry per CDR3 protein results from TCRdb running MiXCR on the 5' RACE reads. The repertoire holds hundreds of thousands of distinct CDR3 sequences, with roughly 26% as singletons. V shed 5 bases and J shed 3 bases, with 11 bases lying between them. The CDR3 contains 15 residues. V gene TRBV12-3 or TRBV12-4 combines with J gene TRBJ1-6; D gene unclear. Sample: blood, either unsorted or a sorted T cell fraction (not recorded which). The clonotype comes from a male donor with ankylosing spondylitis. The DNA of the CDR3 is TGTGCCAGCAGTCCGCAGACACGCTATAATTCACCCCTCCACTTT. Its translation is CASSPQTRYNSPLHF.